The source of this T cell receptor beta chain is a study of blood T cell repertoires in COVID-19. Looking at the study overall: Donors in the United States, Italy and Spain gave samples during acute or convalescent COVID-19. Nucleic acid was either cDNA or gDNA, and it came from T cells, B-cell-depleted T cells, or PBMCs.

Original methodology: From reference gene primer amplification, estimates of nucleated cell counts were derived. Libraries were prepared by immunoSEQ multiplex PCR; TCRdb keeps only in-frame clonotypes and omits some of them. The DNA gave D and trimming, while V, J and clone size come from that table. The profile shows around 94,000 clones, 70% to 90% of them singletons. Trimming took 4 bases from V and 1 from J, leaving 13 bases between them. CDR3 size: 15 residues. Germline V lookup: CDR1 SGHDT, CDR2 YYEEEE. The genes are TRBV5-6 and TRBJ2-3, with a possible D match to TRBD1 (6 bases). This sequence originates from a man at least 80 years old with acute or convalescent COVID-19. The sequenced sample was peripheral blood. In DNA, the CDR3 is TGTGCCAGCAGCGACAGGAGTATCGGCACAGATACGCAGTATTTT. Translation: CASSDRSIGTDTQYF.